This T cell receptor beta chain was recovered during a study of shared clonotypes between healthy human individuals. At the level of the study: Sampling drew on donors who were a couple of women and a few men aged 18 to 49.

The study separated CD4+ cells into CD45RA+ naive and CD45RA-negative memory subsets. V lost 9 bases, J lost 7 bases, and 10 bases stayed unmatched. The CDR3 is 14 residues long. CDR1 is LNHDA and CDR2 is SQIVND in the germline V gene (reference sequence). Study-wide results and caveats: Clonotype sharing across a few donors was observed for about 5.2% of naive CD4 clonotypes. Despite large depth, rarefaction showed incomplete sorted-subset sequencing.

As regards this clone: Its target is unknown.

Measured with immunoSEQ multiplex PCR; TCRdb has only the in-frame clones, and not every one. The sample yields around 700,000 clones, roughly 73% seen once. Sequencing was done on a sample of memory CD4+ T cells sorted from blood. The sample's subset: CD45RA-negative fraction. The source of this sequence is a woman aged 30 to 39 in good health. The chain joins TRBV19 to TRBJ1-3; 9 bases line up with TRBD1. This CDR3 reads CASFSGTGWNTIYF. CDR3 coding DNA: TGTGCCAGCTTCTCCGGGACAGGGTGGAACACCATATATTTT.